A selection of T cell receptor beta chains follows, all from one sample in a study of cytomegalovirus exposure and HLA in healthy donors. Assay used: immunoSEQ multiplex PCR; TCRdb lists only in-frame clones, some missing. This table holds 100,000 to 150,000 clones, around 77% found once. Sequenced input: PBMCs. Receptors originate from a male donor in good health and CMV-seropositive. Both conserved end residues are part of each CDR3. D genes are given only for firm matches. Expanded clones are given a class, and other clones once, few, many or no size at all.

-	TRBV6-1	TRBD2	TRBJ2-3	TGTGCCAGCAGTGTTATGACTAGCGGGTCCCCAGATACGCAGTATTTT	CASSVMTSGSPDTQYF
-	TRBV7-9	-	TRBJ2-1	TGTGCCAGCAGCTTGGAGAGCTCCTACAATGAGCAGTTCTTC	CASSLESSYNEQFF
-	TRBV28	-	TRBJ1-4	TGTGCCAGCAGTTTGTACAGACGGAATGAAAAACTGTTTTTT	CASSLYRRNEKLFF
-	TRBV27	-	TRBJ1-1	TGTGCCAGCAGTTTATCGGCGAGCGGGCTGGGGAACGGTGAAGCTTTCTTT	CASSLSASGLGNGEAFF
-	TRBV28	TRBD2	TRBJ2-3	TGTGCCAGCAGTCAACCTAGCGGAGGGGAAGATACGCAGTATTTT	CASSQPSGGEDTQYF
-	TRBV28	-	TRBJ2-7	TGTGCCAGCAGTTTTACGAGCCACGAGCAGTACTTC	CASSFTSHEQYF
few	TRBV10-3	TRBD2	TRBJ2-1	TGTGCCATCGGAGACGGACTAGCGGGAGGTGACTACAATGAGCAGTTCTTC	CAIGDGLAGGDYNEQFF
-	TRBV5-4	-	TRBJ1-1	TGTGCCAGCAGCGCGGGTGGGGTCAGGAACACTGAAGCTTTCTTT	CASSAGGVRNTEAFF
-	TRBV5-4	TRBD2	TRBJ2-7	TGTGCCAGCAGCTTGCGGACTAGCGGGTGGGACGAGCAGTACTTC	CASSLRTSGWDEQYF
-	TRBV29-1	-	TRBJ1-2	TGCAGCGTCGTCTCGGGGGAGGGCTACACCTTC	CSVVSGEGYTF
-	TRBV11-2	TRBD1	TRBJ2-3	TGTGCCAGCAGCTTAGTTGGAGCGGGACAGGGGCCAGATACGCAGTATTTT	CASSLVGAGQGPDTQYF
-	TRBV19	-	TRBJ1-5	TGTGCCAGTACCATGCGGGTAAGCAATCAGCCCCAGCATTTT	CASTMRVSNQPQHF
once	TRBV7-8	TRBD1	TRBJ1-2	TGTGCCAGCAGCTACCTCCCTGGACAGGGGCTTATTGGAGGACATGGCTACACCTTC	CASSYLPGQGLIGGHGYTF
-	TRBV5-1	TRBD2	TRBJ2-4	TGCGCCAGCAGCTGGGGGACTAGCGGACTAGCCAAAAACAGTCAGTACTTC	CASSWGTSGLAKNSQYF
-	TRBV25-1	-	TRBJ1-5	TGTGCCAGCGGTGACGGAGGAAAGCCTAATCAGCCCCAGCATTTT	CASGDGGKPNQPQHF
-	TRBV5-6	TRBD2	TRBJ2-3	TGTGCCAGCAGCGATACGGGGACTAGCGGAACAGATACGCAGTATTTT	CASSDTGTSGTDTQYF
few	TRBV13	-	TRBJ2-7	TGTGCCAGCAGCTCGGGACTGTACGAGCAGTACTTC	CASSSGLYEQYF
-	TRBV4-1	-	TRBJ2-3	TGCGCCAGCAGCCAAGTTAAGGGGCCACTAGATACGCAGTATTTT	CASSQVKGPLDTQYF
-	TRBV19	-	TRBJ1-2	TGTGCCAGCGGAGGGAGGGACCGGTTAAACTATGGCTACACCTTC	CASGGRDRLNYGYTF
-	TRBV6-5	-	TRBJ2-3	TGTGCCAGCAGTTACTACGGAGGGGTCCAAGATACGCAGTATTTT	CASSYYGGVQDTQYF